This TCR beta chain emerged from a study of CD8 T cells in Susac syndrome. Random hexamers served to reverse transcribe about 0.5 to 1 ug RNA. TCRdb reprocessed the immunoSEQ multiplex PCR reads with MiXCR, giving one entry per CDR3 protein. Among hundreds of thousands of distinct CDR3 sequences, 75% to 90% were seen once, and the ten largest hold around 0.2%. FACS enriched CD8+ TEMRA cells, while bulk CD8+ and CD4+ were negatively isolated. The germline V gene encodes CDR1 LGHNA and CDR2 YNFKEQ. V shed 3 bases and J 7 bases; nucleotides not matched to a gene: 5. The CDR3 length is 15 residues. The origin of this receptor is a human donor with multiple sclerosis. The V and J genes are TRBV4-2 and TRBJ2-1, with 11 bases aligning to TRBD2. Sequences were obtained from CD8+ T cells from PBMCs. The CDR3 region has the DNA TGTGCCAGCAGCCAGGTAGCGGGAGGGGGGAATGAGCAGTTCTTC. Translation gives CASSQVAGGGNEQFF.